This T cell receptor (beta chain) was recorded in a study of blood T cell repertoires in COVID-19. Study-level information: From T cells, B-cell-depleted T cells, or PBMCs came the material, which was cDNA or gDNA.

The assay was immunoSEQ multiplex PCR, and TCRdb's table has in-frame clones only and misses some. The sample lists about 92,000 clones; roughly 78% were seen once. V lost 4 bases and J 2 bases, leaving 11 bases between the germline ends. CDR3 length: 14 amino acids. Germline CDR1 is LGHNA and CDR2 is YNFKEQ. The rearrangement uses TRBV4-2 and TRBJ2-5, with D tentatively TRBD1 (6 bases). The sequenced sample was peripheral blood. This clonotype was sampled from a woman aged 70-85 years with acute or convalescent COVID-19. The CDR3 loop is CASSLHDRQETQYF. As DNA, the CDR3 is TGTGCCAGCAGCCTCCACGACAGGCAAGAGACCCAGTACTTC.